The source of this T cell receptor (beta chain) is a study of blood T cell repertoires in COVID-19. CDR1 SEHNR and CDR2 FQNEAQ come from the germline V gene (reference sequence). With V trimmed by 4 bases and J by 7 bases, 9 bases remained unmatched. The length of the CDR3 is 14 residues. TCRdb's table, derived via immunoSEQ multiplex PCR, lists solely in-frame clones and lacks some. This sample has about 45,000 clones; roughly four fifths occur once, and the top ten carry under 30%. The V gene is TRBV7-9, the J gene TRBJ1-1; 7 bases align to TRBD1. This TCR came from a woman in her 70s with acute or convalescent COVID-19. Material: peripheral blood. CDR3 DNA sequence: TGTGCCAGCAGCTCAAACCGGGACAGCAATGAAGCTTTCTTT. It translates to CASSSNRDSNEAFF.